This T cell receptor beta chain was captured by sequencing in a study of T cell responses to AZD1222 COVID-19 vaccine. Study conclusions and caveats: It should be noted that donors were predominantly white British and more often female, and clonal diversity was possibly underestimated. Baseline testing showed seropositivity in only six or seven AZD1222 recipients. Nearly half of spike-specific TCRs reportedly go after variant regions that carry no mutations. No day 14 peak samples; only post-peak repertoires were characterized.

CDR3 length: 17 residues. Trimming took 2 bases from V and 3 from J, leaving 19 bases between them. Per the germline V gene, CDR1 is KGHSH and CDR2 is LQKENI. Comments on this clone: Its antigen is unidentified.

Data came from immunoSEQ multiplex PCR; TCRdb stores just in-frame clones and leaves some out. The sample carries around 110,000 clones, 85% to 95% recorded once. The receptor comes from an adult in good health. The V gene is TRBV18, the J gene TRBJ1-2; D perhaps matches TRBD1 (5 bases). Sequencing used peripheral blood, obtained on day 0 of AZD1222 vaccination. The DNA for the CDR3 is TGTGCCAGCTCACCAACTGGGACGGAATTCTCCTACTATGGCTACACCTTC. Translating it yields CASSPTGTEFSYYGYTF.